This TCR beta chain stems from a study of shared clonotypes between healthy human individuals. The CDR3 runs to 16 residues. Germline CDR1 reads SGHTA; CDR2 reads FQGTGA. V shed 0 bases and J 9 bases; nucleotides not matched to a gene: 8. The table came from immunoSEQ multiplex PCR; TCRdb's copy has only in-frame clones and leaves some out. The table has about 500,000 clones, over 60% seen once. The clonotype originates from a woman in her forties in good health. Some clones in this sample may be carry-over from other donors' samples. The specimen sequenced was PBMCs. The chain recombines TRBV7-3 with TRBJ2-1; the match to TRBD2 covers 10 bases. The CDR3 nucleotides read TGTGCCAGCAGCTTAACCCCTAGCGGGAGTTTAGCTGAGCAGTTCTTC. Translating it yields CASSLTPSGSLAEQFF.